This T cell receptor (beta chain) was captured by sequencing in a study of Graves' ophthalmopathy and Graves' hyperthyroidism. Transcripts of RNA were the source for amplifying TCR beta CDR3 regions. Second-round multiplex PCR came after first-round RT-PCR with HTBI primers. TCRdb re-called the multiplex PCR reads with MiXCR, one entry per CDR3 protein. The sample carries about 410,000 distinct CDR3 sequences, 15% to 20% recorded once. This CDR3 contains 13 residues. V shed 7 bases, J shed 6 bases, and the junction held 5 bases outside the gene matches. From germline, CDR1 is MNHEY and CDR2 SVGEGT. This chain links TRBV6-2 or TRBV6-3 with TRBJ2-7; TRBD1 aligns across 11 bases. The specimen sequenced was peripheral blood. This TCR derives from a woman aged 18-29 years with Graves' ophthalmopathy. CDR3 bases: TGTGCCAGCAACCTGGGACAGGGGGTCGAGCAGTACTTC. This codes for CASNLGQGVEQYF.